This TCR beta chain emerged from a study of T cell repertoires in cytomegalovirus infection. TCRdb re-derived calls from the reads in MiXCR, one entry per CDR3 protein. This sample yields over 300,000 distinct CDR3 sequences, of which about 17% are seen a single time; around 11% belongs to the top ten. Study-wide results and limits: Across the ex vivo response, the dominant clonotypes were HLA-C-restricted CMV-specific TCR beta clonotypes.

CDR1 MDHEN and CDR2 SYDVKM come from the germline V gene. V trimming: 2 bases; J trimming: 6 bases; junction bases outside the gene matches: 14. The CDR3 runs to 17 residues. This clonotype was recorded many times. The antigen is not known. This TCR was recovered from a human donor in good health (CMV status not recorded). Some clones in this sample may be carry-over from other donors' samples. The sequencing sample was made of PBMCs. V and J are TRBV28 and TRBJ2-5; 8 bases are shared with TRBD1. CDR3 in amino acids: CASSLISGQVGRKTQYF. The CDR3 DNA sequence: TGTGCCAGCAGTTTAATATCGGGACAGGTGGGAAGGAAGACCCAGTACTTC.